This TCR beta chain appears in the sequencing data of a study of shared clonotypes between healthy human individuals. The CDR3 runs to 15 residues. Germline assignment: CDR1 MNHNY and CDR2 SVGAGI (reference sequence). With 2 bases removed from V and 7 bases from J, the gap between germline ends came to 18 bases. Data came from immunoSEQ multiplex PCR; TCRdb stores just in-frame clones and leaves some out. The table lists about 680,000 clones, 90% to 95% of them singletons, with approximately 24% in the top ten. Naive CD8 cells were CD45RO-negative, positively selected for CCR7, excluding terminally differentiated effector memory CD45RA+ cells.

The genes are TRBV6-6 and TRBJ2-7; D tentatively fits TRBD1 or TRBD2 (5 bases each). Material: naive CD8+ T cells sorted from blood. The clonotype comes from a man aged 25 to 45 in good health. The CDR3 loop is CASSYTPGPVWEQYF. CDR3 DNA: TGTGCCAGCAGTTACACACCGGGACCGGTATGGGAGCAGTACTTC.